These 12 T cell receptor beta chains were all obtained from the same sample, sequenced in a study of T cell repertoires in cytomegalovirus infection. Their antigen targets remain unknown. TCRdb reprocessed the reads via MiXCR and lists one record per CDR3 protein. The sample has fewer than 900,000 distinct CDR3 sequences; almost 30% are singletons. The input for sequencing was cultured CD8+ T cells from PBMCs, taken from culture after CMV antigen stimulation. The receptors come from a human donor in good health (CMV status not recorded). Some clones in this sample may be carry-over from other donors' samples.

Note on this clonotype: Given the absence of the conserved phenylalanine or tryptophan at the CDR3 end, a read error is likely. The chain joins TRBV7-6 to TRBJ2-3, with D possibly TRBD1 on 5 matching bases. Trimming left V 5 bases short and J 4 bases short, with 10 bases between. The CDR3 extends over 13 amino acids. CDR1 and CDR2 (germline): SGHVS, FNYEAQ. CDR3 protein: CASSPSTADTQYL. The DNA for the CDR3 is TGTGCCAGCAGCCCCTCGACAGCAGATACGCAGTATTTA.

The rearrangement links TRBV7-9 to TRBJ1-2, with D hard to call. V was cut by 2 bases and J by 1 base, with 20 bases left in between. Germline V gene lookup returns CDR1 SEHNR and CDR2 FQNEAQ (reference sequence). This CDR3 region has 18 residues. CDR3 amino acids: CASSLPLALPGINYGYTF. CDR3 sequence (DNA): TGTGCCAGCAGCTTACCTTTGGCCTTGCCAGGAATTAACTATGGCTACACCTTC.

At least ten counts were recorded for this clonotype. The CDR3: CASSFVPDTQYF. Written as DNA, the CDR3 is TGTGCCAGCAGCTTCGTCCCAGATACGCAGTATTTT. The chain carries TRBV7-2 and TRBJ2-3, with D hard to call. This CDR3 has 12 residues. The V end lost 3 bases, the J end lost 4 bases, and 5 bases lay between the germline ends. Germline CDR1 reads SGHTA; CDR2 reads FQGNSA.

V gene TRBV12-3 or TRBV12-4 combines with J gene TRBJ1-5, with 8 bases matching TRBD1. This CDR3 is built from 14 residues. V dropped 6 bases and J dropped 6; count of bases not matched to a gene: 7. CDR3 loop: CASRLAQGAQPQHF. Written as DNA, the CDR3 is TGTGCCAGCAGATTGGCGCAGGGGGCTCAGCCCCAGCATTTT.

This clonotype came up a few times. J is TRBJ2-2 and V is TRBV27, with a weak D call TRBD1 (7 bases). The germline V and J ends were trimmed by 5 bases and 6 bases, with 16 bases remaining between them. The CDR3 totals 15 residues. CDR1 is MNHEY, CDR2 SMNVEV, per germline (reference sequence). CDR3: CASSTPGGLAGELFF. As DNA, the CDR3 is TGTGCCAGCAGTACTCCAGGGGGGCTCGCCGGGGAGCTGTTTTTT.

The chain recombines TRBV19 with TRBJ2-7; D is perhaps TRBD1 (6 bases). The V gene's germline CDR1 is LNHDA and CDR2 SQIVND (reference sequence). V was shortened by 4 bases and J by 2 bases, with 12 bases between the two germline ends. The CDR3 is 14 amino acids. The CDR3 reads CASSNPGATYEQYF. As DNA, the CDR3 is TGTGCCAGTAGTAATCCAGGGGCCACCTACGAGCAGTACTTC.

V and J are TRBV28 and TRBJ2-5, with 10 nucleotides matching TRBD2. The CDR3 is made up of 15 amino acids. Unmatched junction bases numbered 5, after V lost 2 bases and J lost 5 bases. Germline V gene lookup returns CDR1 MDHEN and CDR2 SYDVKM. CDR3 amino acids: CASSLLAGVGETQYF. The CDR3 DNA sequence: TGTGCCAGCAGTTTACTAGCGGGGGTTGGGGAGACCCAGTACTTC.

This clonotype was recorded many times. The genes are TRBV7-9 and TRBJ2-5; tentatively, D is TRBD2 (6 bases). V was clipped by 1 base and J by 4 bases, with 16 bases between them. Germline V CDR1 and CDR2: SEHNR, FQNEAQ (reference sequence). This CDR3 region has 16 residues. CDR3 sequence reads: CASSLEEGSQRETQYF. CDR3 nucleotides: TGTGCCAGCAGCTTAGAGGAGGGATCCCAAAGAGAGACCCAGTACTTC.

The V gene is TRBV9, the J gene TRBJ2-3, with D tentatively TRBD2 (6 bases). V shed 4 bases and J shed 5 bases, with 11 bases lying between them. The CDR3 contains 13 residues. The germline V gene encodes CDR1 SGDLS and CDR2 YYNGEE. CDR3 DNA: TGTGCCAGCAGCCCCCGACTAGGAGATACGCAGTATTTT. Protein sequence: CASSPRLGDTQYF.

This clonotype was picked up a small number of times. V gene TRBV6-1 combines with J gene TRBJ2-7; either TRBD1 or TRBD2 may supply D (6 bases each). Germline CDR1 and CDR2: MNHNS and SASEGT. V was clipped by 2 bases and J by 2 bases, with 13 bases between them. The CDR3 is made up of 15 amino acids. CDR3 residues: CASSEFRGQPYEQYV. The CDR3 region has the DNA TGTGCCAGCAGTGAATTCCGGGGGCAACCCTACGAGCAGTACGTC.

In the case of this clonotype: A much larger clone lies one base from this, so it may be a read error. The missing conserved phenylalanine or tryptophan at the end of this CDR3 makes a read error likely. The chain combines TRBV7-2 with TRBJ1-1; D uncertain. The CDR3 sequence is 13 residues long. V was cut by 5 bases and J by 1 base, with 8 bases left in between. CDR1 and CDR2 (germline): SGHTA, FQGNSA. The CDR3 loop reads CASSKQGNTEAFL. The CDR3 coding sequence is TGTGCCAGCAGCAAACAAGGGAACACTGAAGCTTTCTTG.

This clonotype was observed a handful of times. The genes are TRBV7-2 and TRBJ1-2; TRBD1 matches 10 bases. With 0 bases clipped from V and 6 bases from J, the junction kept 4 bases outside the gene matches. The CDR3 consists of 15 residues. Germline V CDR1 and CDR2: SGHTA, FQGNSA. The CDR3 spells CASSLAGTGEDGYTF. The CDR3 region has the DNA TGTGCCAGCAGCTTAGCGGGGACAGGGGAGGATGGCTACACCTTC. Variable domain in full (rest from reference TRBV7-2 and TRBJ1-2): GAGVSQSPSNKVTEKGKDVELRCDPISGHTALYWYRQSLGQGLEFLIYFQGNSAPDKSGLPSDRFSAERTGGSVSTLTIQRTQQEDSAVYLCASSLAGTGEDGYTFGSGTRLTVV.